This entry describes one TCR beta chain. The antigen remains unidentified. This sample is drawn from a study of T cells in Graves' hyperthyroidism and ophthalmopathy. Whole-study findings and limits: Most thyroid clonotypes that were expanded above 0.001 also turned up in blood.

Using RNA transcripts as the source, TCR beta CDR3 regions were amplified. HTBI primers were employed in a first-round RT-PCR of the TCR CDR3. TCRdb called the multiplex PCR reads again in MiXCR, with one record for every CDR3 protein. The sample includes 480,000 or so distinct CDR3 sequences, 13% to 15% of them seen just once. Stable hyperthyroidism: no ophthalmopathy progression over 18 months of follow-up. The clonotype comes from a young woman with Graves' hyperthyroidism. The sample was blood.

The CDR3 region has the DNA TGCAGTGCGGACAGGGTCACAGGAGAGACCCAGTACTTC. It specifies CSADRVTGETQYF. J is TRBJ2-5 and V is TRBV20-1, with 8 bases identical to TRBD1. Trimming cost V 6 bases and J 4 bases; bases outside gene matches: 7. The CDR3 is 13 residues long. The germline CDR1 and CDR2 sequences are DFQATT and SNEGSKA (reference sequence).